This is a list of T cell receptor beta chains from one sample in a study of shared clonotypes between healthy human individuals. Measured with immunoSEQ multiplex PCR; TCRdb has only the in-frame clones, and not every one. Found here are roughly 2.2 million clones, more than 85% of them singletons; the top ten hold under 0.45%. The material sequenced was naive CD4+ T cells from PBMCs. These receptors came from a man aged 18-30 years in good health. Some clones in this sample may be carry-over from other donors' samples. Each CDR3 is given with its conserved first and last residue. Fields, in order: CDR3 DNA, CDR3 protein, CDR3 length, V gene, clone size, D gene, J gene. The D gene is left open where the match is weak. The size field is filled for only some rows; it gives once, few, many or a size class.

CDR3 DNA: TGTGCCAGCAGCTTAACCGGGACGGAGGACGCTGAAGCTTTCTTT
CDR3 protein: CASSLTGTEDAEAFF
CDR3 length: 15
V gene: TRBV5-4
clone size: .
D gene: .
J gene: TRBJ1-1

CDR3 DNA: TGTGCCAGCAGTAGGACGATCGAGCAGTACTTC
CDR3 protein: CASSRTIEQYF
CDR3 length: 11
V gene: TRBV2
clone size: .
D gene: .
J gene: TRBJ2-7

CDR3 DNA: TGCTCACCACAGGGACCGGCTTTCTTT
CDR3 protein: CSPQGPAFF
CDR3 length: 9
V gene: TRBV20-1
clone size: few
D gene: .
J gene: TRBJ1-1

CDR3 DNA: TGTGCCAGCAGCACGCGGAGCTCTGGAAACACCGTATATTTT
CDR3 protein: CASSTRSSGNTVYF
CDR3 length: 14
V gene: TRBV5-5
clone size: .
D gene: .
J gene: TRBJ1-3

CDR3 DNA: TGTGCCAGCAGTGATCCAGGCGGACCCAACGAGCAGTACTTC
CDR3 protein: CASSDPGGPNEQYF
CDR3 length: 14
V gene: TRBV25-1
clone size: once
D gene: .
J gene: TRBJ2-7

CDR3 DNA: TGTGCCAGCAGCTTAGATAGGAGCGAGTCAGATACGCAGTATTTT
CDR3 protein: CASSLDRSESDTQYF
CDR3 length: 15
V gene: TRBV11-2
clone size: .
D gene: .
J gene: TRBJ2-3

CDR3 DNA: TGTGCCAGCAGCTTGGGTCCTAGCGGGAGTAGAGGCGAGCAGTTCTTC
CDR3 protein: CASSLGPSGSRGEQFF
CDR3 length: 16
V gene: TRBV5-4
clone size: .
D gene: TRBD2
J gene: TRBJ2-1

CDR3 DNA: TGTGCCAGCAGTGTTTTTCTGGTACCGGGACTAGCTTTCCATGAGCAGTTCTTC
CDR3 protein: CASSVFLVPGLAFHEQFF
CDR3 length: 18
V gene: TRBV2
clone size: .
D gene: TRBD2
J gene: TRBJ2-1

CDR3 DNA: TGTGCCAGCAGCGCGAGGGGACAGGGTGGAGAAGGCTACACCTTC
CDR3 protein: CASSARGQGGEGYTF
CDR3 length: 15
V gene: TRBV9
clone size: once
D gene: TRBD1
J gene: TRBJ1-2

CDR3 DNA: TGCGCCAGCAGCTCCCGGGACAGCCGCGGGGAGCTGTTTTTT
CDR3 protein: CASSSRDSRGELFF
CDR3 length: 14
V gene: TRBV5-1
clone size: .
D gene: TRBD1
J gene: TRBJ2-2

CDR3 DNA: TGTGCCAGCAGCTTCGCGGCGGGAATTAATGAAAAACTGTTTTTT
CDR3 protein: CASSFAAGINEKLFF
CDR3 length: 15
V gene: TRBV11-2
clone size: .
D gene: .
J gene: TRBJ1-4

CDR3 DNA: TGTGCCAGCAGTTCCCGGGGAGGGGACGCCAGCGAGCAGTACTTC
CDR3 protein: CASSSRGGDASEQYF
CDR3 length: 15
V gene: TRBV7-9
clone size: once
D gene: TRBD2
J gene: TRBJ2-7

CDR3 DNA: TGTGCCAGCAGCGGAGGGACGGCTTCCTACGAGCAGTACTTC
CDR3 protein: CASSGGTASYEQYF
CDR3 length: 14
V gene: TRBV9
clone size: .
D gene: .
J gene: TRBJ2-7

CDR3 DNA: TGTGCCAGCAGCCTACAGGGAAGTTACACTGAAGCTTTCTTT
CDR3 protein: CASSLQGSYTEAFF
CDR3 length: 14
V gene: TRBV28
clone size: once
D gene: .
J gene: TRBJ1-1

CDR3 DNA: TGTGCCAGTAGTCCTTTCGGGAGTGGGGGCATTCAGTACTTC
CDR3 protein: CASSPFGSGGIQYF
CDR3 length: 14
V gene: TRBV19
clone size: .
D gene: .
J gene: TRBJ2-4

CDR3 DNA: TGTGCTAGTGGTTTGTCGGGAGTCACAGATACGCAGTATTTT
CDR3 protein: CASGLSGVTDTQYF
CDR3 length: 14
V gene: TRBV12-5
clone size: .
D gene: .
J gene: TRBJ2-3

CDR3 DNA: TGTGCCAGTAGTATACGGCAGGGAGGCACCGGGGAGCTGTTTTTT
CDR3 protein: CASSIRQGGTGELFF
CDR3 length: 15
V gene: TRBV19
clone size: .
D gene: .
J gene: TRBJ2-2

CDR3 DNA: TGTGCCAGCTCACCAACCGGGCCCCAGCAGTACTTC
CDR3 protein: CASSPTGPQQYF
CDR3 length: 12
V gene: TRBV18
clone size: .
D gene: .
J gene: TRBJ2-7

CDR3 DNA: TGTGCCAGCAGCTTGGTGGGCCGCACGAACACTGAAGCTTTCTTT
CDR3 protein: CASSLVGRTNTEAFF
CDR3 length: 15
V gene: TRBV5-6
clone size: .
D gene: .
J gene: TRBJ1-1

CDR3 DNA: TGTGCCAGCAGTTTTTGGAGCACAGATACGCAGTATTTT
CDR3 protein: CASSFWSTDTQYF
CDR3 length: 13
V gene: TRBV27
clone size: .
D gene: .
J gene: TRBJ2-3

CDR3 DNA: TGTGCCAGCAGTGAAGCCGGGACAGCTTCCTACGAGCAGTACTTC
CDR3 protein: CASSEAGTASYEQYF
CDR3 length: 15
V gene: TRBV6-1
clone size: .
D gene: TRBD1
J gene: TRBJ2-7

CDR3 DNA: TGTGCCAGCAGTTACCTACAGGGACTTAGCAATCAGCCCCAGCATTTT
CDR3 protein: CASSYLQGLSNQPQHF
CDR3 length: 16
V gene: TRBV28
clone size: .
D gene: .
J gene: TRBJ1-5

CDR3 DNA: TGTGCCAGCAGCTTAATAGAGAACACTGAAGCTTTCTTT
CDR3 protein: CASSLIENTEAFF
CDR3 length: 13
V gene: TRBV7-3
clone size: .
D gene: .
J gene: TRBJ1-1

CDR3 DNA: TGTGCCAGCAGTGTAACAGGCCCCAACAATGAGCAGTTCTTC
CDR3 protein: CASSVTGPNNEQFF
CDR3 length: 14
V gene: TRBV2
clone size: .
D gene: .
J gene: TRBJ2-1

CDR3 DNA: TGTGCCAGCAGTACCTACAGGGGAGAGGAAAAACTGTTTTTT
CDR3 protein: CASSTYRGEEKLFF
CDR3 length: 14
V gene: TRBV28
clone size: .
D gene: TRBD1
J gene: TRBJ1-4

CDR3 DNA: TGTGCCAGCTCACCATCAATAGGACAGGGGTTAGCCAAAAACATTCAGTACTTC
CDR3 protein: CASSPSIGQGLAKNIQYF
CDR3 length: 18
V gene: TRBV18
clone size: .
D gene: TRBD1
J gene: TRBJ2-4

CDR3 DNA: TGTGCCAGCAGCTTGGGCGGGAGATTCACAGATACGCAGTATTTT
CDR3 protein: CASSLGGRFTDTQYF
CDR3 length: 15
V gene: TRBV5-4
clone size: once
D gene: TRBD2
J gene: TRBJ2-3

CDR3 DNA: TGCGCCAGCAGCCCACAACAGGGGGCAGGGGGCACTGAAGCTTTCTTT
CDR3 protein: CASSPQQGAGGTEAFF
CDR3 length: 16
V gene: TRBV5-1
clone size: .
D gene: TRBD1
J gene: TRBJ1-1

CDR3 DNA: TGTGCCAGCAGCTTGGCCAGCGGAGCCTACAATGAGCAGTTCTTC
CDR3 protein: CASSLASGAYNEQFF
CDR3 length: 15
V gene: TRBV5-4
clone size: .
D gene: .
J gene: TRBJ2-1